The 10 T cell receptor beta chains reported below all come from one sample, sequenced in a study of blood T cell repertoires in COVID-19. Sequenced by immunoSEQ multiplex PCR; TCRdb stores in-frame clones only, minus some. The sample lists some 170,000 clones; more than 75% were seen once. Sample: PBMCs or T cells enriched from blood (not recorded which). The source is a human donor with acute COVID-19. The donor label of this sample is uncertain.

J is TRBJ1-4 and V is TRBV5-6, with 7 bases identical to TRBD1. Germline trimming cut 4 bases from V and 6 bases from J; bases unmatched to any gene: 6. The CDR3 runs 14 residues. Germline assignment: CDR1 SGHDT and CDR2 YYEEEE. The CDR3 DNA reads as TGTGCCAGCAGCCCCAGGGGGATCGATGAAAAACTGTTTTTT. This codes for CASSPRGIDEKLFF.

The chain employs TRBV14 and TRBJ2-7; 7 bases are a match to TRBD1. J gave up 6 bases and V 3 bases, and 11 bases lay outside the gene matches. In germline, CDR1 is SGHDN, CDR2 FVKESK. This CDR3 has 15 residues. CDR3 residues: CASSQFRDRPTEQYF. CDR3 bases: TGTGCCAGCAGCCAGTTCCGGGACAGACCCACCGAGCAGTACTTC.

The table lists this clone with a few counts. The sample carries other DNA sequences with the same CDR3. The genes are TRBV6-6 and TRBJ2-7, with D possibly matching TRBD1 (5 bases). Trimming shortened V by 0 bases and J by 3 bases, and 12 bases separated the two germline ends. There are 15 residues in the CDR3. In germline, CDR1 is MNHNY, CDR2 SVGAGI (reference sequence). The chain's CDR3 is CASSYSPGKGYEQYF. For the CDR3, the DNA is TGTGCCAGCAGTTACTCCCCAGGGAAAGGCTACGAGCAGTACTTC.

The gene calls are TRBV1 and TRBJ2-1; the table's D call TRBD2 went unverified against the DNA. TRBV1 is a pseudogene segment. The CDR3 consists of 15 residues. DNA for the CDR3: TGCACCAGCAGCCAAGACGAGCGGGGGAGGGATGAGCAGTTCTTC. Protein sequence: CTSSQDERGRDEQFF.

In its sample, this clone was seen once. This sequence joins TRBV6-6 and TRBJ1-1; possibly TRBD1 for D (5 bases). Trimming left V 6 bases short and J 1 base short, with 12 bases between. CDR3 length: 14 residues. Germline V CDR1 and CDR2: MNHNY, SVGAGI (reference sequence). The CDR3 DNA reads as TGTGCCAGCAGAGGCGGGACGGCGAACACTGAAGCTTTCTTT. Translation: CASRGGTANTEAFF.

The chain couples TRBV7-2 to TRBJ1-2; TRBD1 might be the D (6 bases). The CDR3 contains 14 residues. The V end was cut by 7 bases, the J end by 2 bases, with 14 bases between. CDR1 and CDR2 from the germline V gene are SGHTA and FQGNSA. As DNA, the CDR3 is TGTGCCAGCAACTCGGGAGGGGGAAACTATGGCTACACCTTC. Translated, it gives CASNSGGGNYGYTF.

J is TRBJ2-4 and V is TRBV4-2, with 7 bases matching TRBD1. This CDR3 comprises 18 residues. Germline CDR1 reads LGHNA; CDR2 reads YNFKEQ. Germline trimming cut 3 bases from V and 0 bases from J; bases unmatched to any gene: 11. The CDR3 sequence: CASSQAQTGEIAKNIQYF. CDR3 DNA sequence: TGTGCCAGCAGCCAGGCCCAAACAGGGGAAATAGCCAAAAACATTCAGTACTTC.

The CDR3 DNA follows: TGTGCCAGCAGCCAGGGGCTGAACACTGAAGCTTTCTTT. Protein: CASSQGLNTEAFF. The chain is built from TRBV11-2 and TRBJ1-1; possible D gene TRBD1, 6 bases. Germline values: CDR1 SGHAT, CDR2 FQNNGV. The CDR3 runs to 13 residues. The V end was cut by 5 bases, the J end by 0 bases, with 7 bases between.

J is TRBJ1-4 and V is TRBV5-1; TRBD1 matches 9 bases. CDR3 size: 13 residues. J was trimmed by 10 bases and V by 4 bases; bases with no gene match: 5. The V gene's germline CDR1 is SGHRS and CDR2 YFSETQ. DNA of the CDR3: TGCGCCAGCAGCGCGGGACAGGGCGGAAAACTGTTTTTT. Its translation is CASSAGQGGKLFF.

The DNA of the CDR3 is TGTGCCAGCAGTTGGACAGGGGGCTACGAGCAGTACTTC. It is translated as CASSWTGGYEQYF. The rearrangement links TRBV6-5 to TRBJ2-7; 10 bases map to TRBD1. Trimming at V came to 4 bases and at J to 3 bases, leaving 0 bases not matched to a gene. The germline V gene has CDR1 MNHEY and CDR2 SVGAGI. The CDR3 is 13 residues long.